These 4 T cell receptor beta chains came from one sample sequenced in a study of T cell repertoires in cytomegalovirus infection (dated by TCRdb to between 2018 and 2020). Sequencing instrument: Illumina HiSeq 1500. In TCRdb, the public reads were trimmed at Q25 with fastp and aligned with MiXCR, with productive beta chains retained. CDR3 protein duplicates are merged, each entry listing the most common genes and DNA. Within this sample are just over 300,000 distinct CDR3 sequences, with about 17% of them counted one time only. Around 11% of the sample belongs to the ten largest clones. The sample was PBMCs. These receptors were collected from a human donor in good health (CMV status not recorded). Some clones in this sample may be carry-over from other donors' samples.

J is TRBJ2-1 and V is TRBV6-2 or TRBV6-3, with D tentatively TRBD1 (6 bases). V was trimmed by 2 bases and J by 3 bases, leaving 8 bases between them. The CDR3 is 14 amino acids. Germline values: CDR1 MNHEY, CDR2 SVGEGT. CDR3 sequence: CASSYGQNYNEQFF. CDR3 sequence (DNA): TGTGCCAGCAGTTACGGACAGAACTACAATGAGCAGTTCTTC.

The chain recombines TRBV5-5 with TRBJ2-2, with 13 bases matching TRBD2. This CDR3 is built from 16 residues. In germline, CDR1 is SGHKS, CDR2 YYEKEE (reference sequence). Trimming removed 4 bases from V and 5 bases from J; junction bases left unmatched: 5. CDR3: CASSRGTSGMTGELFF. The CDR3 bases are TGTGCCAGCAGCCGAGGGACTAGCGGGATGACCGGGGAGCTGTTTTTT.

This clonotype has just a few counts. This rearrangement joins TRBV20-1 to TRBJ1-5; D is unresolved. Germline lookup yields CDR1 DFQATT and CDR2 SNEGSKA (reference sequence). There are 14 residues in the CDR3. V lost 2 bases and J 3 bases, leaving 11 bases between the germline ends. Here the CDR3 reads CSARIQLLNQPQHF. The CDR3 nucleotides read TGCAGTGCTAGAATACAGCTCCTCAATCAGCCCCAGCATTTT.

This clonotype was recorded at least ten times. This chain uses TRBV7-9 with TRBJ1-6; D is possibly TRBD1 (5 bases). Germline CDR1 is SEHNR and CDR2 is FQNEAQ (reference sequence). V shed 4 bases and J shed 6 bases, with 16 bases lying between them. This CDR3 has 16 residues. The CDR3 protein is CASSSSGRGVNSPLHF. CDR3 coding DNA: TGTGCCAGCAGCTCATCCGGGAGGGGAGTTAATTCACCCCTCCACTTT.